These 20 T cell receptor beta chains share one sample of origin, sequenced in a study of T cell responses to AZD1222 COVID-19 vaccine. Method: immunoSEQ multiplex PCR; TCRdb's copy keeps in-frame clones and lacks some. The sample lists more than 95,000 clones, about 88% occurring once. The sequenced sample was peripheral blood, obtained on day 0 of AZD1222 vaccination. These receptors were collected from an adult in good health.

CDR3 loop: CASSLKGGYEQYF. CDR3 in DNA: TGTGCCAGCAGCTTAAAGGGAGGGTACGAGCAGTACTTC. The J gene is TRBJ2-7, the V gene TRBV7-2; 7 nucleotides match TRBD2. CDR3 length: 13 amino acids. Trimming at V came to 2 bases and at J to 4 bases, leaving 2 bases not matched to a gene. Germline V gene sequence: CDR1 SGHTA, CDR2 FQGNSA.

CDR3 nucleotides: TGTGCCAGCAGCCAAACAGGGGGCGGCGGGACCGGGGAGCTGTTTTTT. Translation gives CASSQTGGGGTGELFF. V gene TRBV11-3 combines with J gene TRBJ2-2, with 9 bases lining up with TRBD1. The CDR3 extends over 16 amino acids. Trimming took 5 bases from V and 5 from J; bases not matched to a gene: 9. The germline V gene encodes CDR1 SGHNT and CDR2 YENEEA.

This chain connects TRBV11-1 to TRBJ1-3; D is unclear. The V gene's germline CDR1 is SGHAT and CDR2 FQDESV (reference sequence). V shed 0 bases and J shed 8 bases, with 8 bases lying between them. This CDR3 comprises 13 residues. CDR3 sequence (DNA): TGTGCCAGCAGCTTAGCGGAGGAGGACACCATATATTTT. Amino acids: CASSLAEEDTIYF.

This chain uses TRBV5-1 with TRBJ1-1, with a weak D call TRBD1 (5 bases). This CDR3 has 14 residues. V was cut by 0 bases and J by 4 bases, with 10 bases left in between. Germline CDR1 reads SGHRS; CDR2 reads YFSETQ. DNA for the CDR3: TGCGCCAGCAGCTTGGTATCCAGGGCCACTGAAGCTTTCTTT. Translation gives CASSLVSRATEAFF.

V is TRBV7-8 and J is TRBJ2-1; 7 bases agree with TRBD1. This CDR3 has 13 residues. Germline assignment: CDR1 SGHVS and CDR2 FQNEAQ. Germline trimming cut 6 bases from V and 4 bases from J; bases unmatched to any gene: 3. DNA for the CDR3: TGTGCCAGCAGGTCGGGACAGTACAATGAGCAGTTCTTC. Protein product: CASRSGQYNEQFF.

This chain uses TRBV7-3 with TRBJ2-1; D might be TRBD2 (7 bases). Germline V gene lookup returns CDR1 SGHTA and CDR2 FQGTGA. The length of the CDR3 is 15 residues. V was shortened by 1 base and J by 8 bases, with 15 bases between the two germline ends. The CDR3 spells CASSLRRGGNDEQFF. The CDR3 coding sequence is TGTGCCAGCAGCTTAAGAAGGGGGGGCAACGATGAGCAGTTCTTC.

This rearrangement joins TRBV5-4 to TRBJ2-7, with 9 positions matching TRBD2. Germline CDR1 is SGHNT and CDR2 is YYREEE (reference sequence). The junction had 2 bases not matched to a gene; V was cut back by 2 bases and J by 2 bases. The CDR3 loop spans 14 amino acids. The CDR3 loop is CASSLGGRAYEQYF. The CDR3 DNA reads as TGTGCCAGCAGCTTAGGCGGGAGGGCCTACGAGCAGTACTTC.

The gene calls are TRBV5-1 and TRBJ2-7; TRBD1 matches at 9 bases. The CDR3 runs to 16 residues. Trimming at V came to 0 bases and at J to 1 base, leaving 5 bases not matched to a gene. Germline V gene sequence: CDR1 SGHRS, CDR2 YFSETQ. CDR3 bases: TGCGCCAGCAGCTTGGTACCGGGACAGGGATCCTACGAGCAGTACTTC. Its protein is CASSLVPGQGSYEQYF.

This chain joins TRBV28 and TRBJ1-2, with 8 positions matching TRBD1. The germline V gene encodes CDR1 MDHEN and CDR2 SYDVKM. The CDR3 runs to 14 residues. The junction had 9 bases not matched to a gene; V was cut back by 5 bases and J by 7 bases. This CDR3 reads CASSPQDRVFGYTF. CDR3 bases: TGTGCCAGCAGTCCCCAGGACAGGGTTTTTGGCTACACCTTC.

The chain uses TRBV10-3 and TRBJ1-1; D possibly corresponds to TRBD1 (5 bases). This CDR3 region has 13 residues. Trimming took off 6 bases at V and 13 bases at J, with 21 bases between the two ends. Per germline, CDR1 ENHRY and CDR2 SYGVKD. This chain's CDR3 is CAIRGDLTLAGFF. The CDR3 bases are TGTGCCATCAGGGGGGACCTCACCCTAGCTGGTTTCTTT.

V is TRBV29-1 and J is TRBJ1-2; D is ambiguous. The germline CDR1 and CDR2 sequences are SQVTM and ANQGSEA. The CDR3 sequence is 13 residues long. Trimming took 6 bases from V and 2 from J, leaving 13 bases between them. The CDR3 protein is CSVDTGGNYGYTF. CDR3 nucleotide sequence: TGCAGCGTCGACACCGGAGGAAACTATGGCTACACCTTC.

The genes are TRBV3-1 (or the pseudogene TRBV3-2) and TRBJ1-1; D is possibly TRBD1 (5 bases). This CDR3 contains 14 residues. Germline V gives CDR1 LGHDT, CDR2 YNNKEL (reference sequence). V lost 1 base and J lost 4, with 10 bases in between. The CDR3 region is CASSQGQGGTEAFF. In nucleotides, the CDR3 is TGTGCCAGCAGCCAAGGGCAGGGCGGCACTGAAGCTTTCTTT.

The CDR3 DNA reads TGTGCCAGCAGCCCCGGACTAGCGTCGGATACGCAGTATTTT. This translates into CASSPGLASDTQYF. The chain uses TRBV6-5 and TRBJ2-3; TRBD2 agrees at 9 bases. Unmatched junction bases numbered 7, after V lost 6 bases and J lost 6 bases. The CDR3 contains 14 residues. Per the germline V gene, CDR1 is MNHEY and CDR2 is SVGAGI.

The gene calls are TRBV11-3 and TRBJ1-2, with D perhaps matching TRBD1 (5 bases). Germline assignment: CDR1 SGHNT and CDR2 YENEEA. This CDR3 is 12 amino acids long. V lost 5 bases and J lost 13, with 17 bases in between. The CDR3 nucleotides are TGTGCCAGCAGCCCAGCGGGGACGATGGGCACCTTC. This encodes CASSPAGTMGTF.

This sequence joins TRBV6-5 and TRBJ2-7; 10 bases agree with TRBD1. The germline V gene encodes CDR1 MNHEY and CDR2 SVGAGI. The J segment lost 7 bases and the V segment lost 6 bases, leaving 9 bases of the junction unmatched. CDR3 length: 14 residues. The DNA for the CDR3 is TGTGCCAGCAGACGACGGGACAGGGGTGGAGAGCAGTACTTC. Protein sequence: CASRRRDRGGEQYF.

This chain uses TRBV4-3 with TRBJ1-2, with D unresolved. Looked up from germline, CDR1 is LGHNA and CDR2 is YSLEER. Between the trimmed V and J ends, which lost 0 bases and 3 bases, there was a span of 8 bases. CDR3 size: 14 residues. The CDR3 DNA is TGCGCCAGCAGCCAAGATCCGAAGGACTATGGCTACACCTTC. It yields the protein CASSQDPKDYGYTF.

The chain combines TRBV4-3 with TRBJ2-1, with 11 bases aligning to TRBD1. CDR3 size: 15 residues. Germline lookup yields CDR1 LGHNA and CDR2 YSLEER. Germline trimming cut 4 bases from V and 3 bases from J; bases unmatched to any gene: 2. DNA of the CDR3: TGCGCCAGCAGCCTGGGACAGGGGGACTACAATGAGCAGTTCTTC. Its protein product is CASSLGQGDYNEQFF.

V usage is TRBV27 and J usage is TRBJ2-3; D uncertain. Trimming shortened V by 2 bases and J by 7 bases, and 7 bases separated the two germline ends. In germline, CDR1 is MNHEY, CDR2 SMNVEV (reference sequence). This CDR3 comprises 12 residues. The CDR3 is CASSLNPYTQYF. The CDR3 DNA reads TGTGCCAGCAGTTTAAACCCATATACGCAGTATTTT.

This chain uses TRBV5-8 with TRBJ2-7, with TRBD2 identical over 7 bases. V gave up 4 bases and J gave up 5 bases; unmatched junction bases: 6. In germline, CDR1 is SGHTS, CDR2 YDEGEE. The CDR3 extends over 13 amino acids. This CDR3 reads CASSTRTRDEQYF. In nucleotides, the CDR3 is TGTGCCAGCAGCACTCGGACTAGAGACGAGCAGTACTTC.

The chain couples TRBV7-2 to TRBJ1-2; D remains unclear. Germline CDR1 SGHTA, CDR2 FQGNSA. V lost 5 bases to trimming and J lost 2 bases, with 12 bases between them. This CDR3 region has 14 residues. The CDR3 sequence: CASSPHSDNYGYTF. CDR3 nucleotide sequence: TGTGCCAGCAGCCCCCACTCCGACAACTATGGCTACACCTTC.